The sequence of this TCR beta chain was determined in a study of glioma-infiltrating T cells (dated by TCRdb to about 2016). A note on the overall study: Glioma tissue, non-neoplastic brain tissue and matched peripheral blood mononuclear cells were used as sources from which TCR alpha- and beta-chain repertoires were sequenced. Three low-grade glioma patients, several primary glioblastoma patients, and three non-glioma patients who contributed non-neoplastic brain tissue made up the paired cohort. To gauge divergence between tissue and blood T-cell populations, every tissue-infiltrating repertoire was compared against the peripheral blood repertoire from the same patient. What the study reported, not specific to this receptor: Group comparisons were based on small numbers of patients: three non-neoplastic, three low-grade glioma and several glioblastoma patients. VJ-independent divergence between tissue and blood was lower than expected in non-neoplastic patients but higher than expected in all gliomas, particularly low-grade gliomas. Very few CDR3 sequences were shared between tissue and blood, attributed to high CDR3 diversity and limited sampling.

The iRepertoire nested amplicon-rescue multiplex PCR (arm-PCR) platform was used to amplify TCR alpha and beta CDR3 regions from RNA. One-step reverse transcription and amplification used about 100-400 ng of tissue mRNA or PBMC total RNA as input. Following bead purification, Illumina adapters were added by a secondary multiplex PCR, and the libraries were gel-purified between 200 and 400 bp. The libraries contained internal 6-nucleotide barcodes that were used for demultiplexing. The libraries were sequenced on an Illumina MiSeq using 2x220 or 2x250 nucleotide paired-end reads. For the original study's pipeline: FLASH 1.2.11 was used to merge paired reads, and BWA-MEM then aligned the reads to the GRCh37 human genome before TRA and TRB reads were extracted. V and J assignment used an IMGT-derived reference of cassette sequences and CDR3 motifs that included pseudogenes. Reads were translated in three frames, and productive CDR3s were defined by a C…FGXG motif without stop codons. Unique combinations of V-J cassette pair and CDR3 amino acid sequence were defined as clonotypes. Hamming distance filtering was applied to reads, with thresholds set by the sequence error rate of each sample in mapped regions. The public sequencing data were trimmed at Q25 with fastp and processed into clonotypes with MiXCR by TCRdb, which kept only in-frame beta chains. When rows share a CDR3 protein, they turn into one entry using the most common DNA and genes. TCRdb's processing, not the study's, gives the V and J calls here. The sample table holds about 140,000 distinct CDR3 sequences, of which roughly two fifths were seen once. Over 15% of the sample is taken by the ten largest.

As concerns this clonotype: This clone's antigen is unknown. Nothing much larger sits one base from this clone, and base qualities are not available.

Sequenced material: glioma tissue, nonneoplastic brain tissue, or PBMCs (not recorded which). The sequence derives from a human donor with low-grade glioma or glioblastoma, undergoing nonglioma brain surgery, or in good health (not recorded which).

The sequenced DNA: TGCAGCGTTGAAGTACCCGCACAGGGGCAAGCGAACACTGAAGCTTTCTTT. Its coded protein is CSVEVPAQGQANTEAFF. The chain couples TRBV29-1 to TRBJ1-1, with 7 bases in between that match TRBD1. Based on the germline V gene, the CDR1 and CDR2 sequences are SQVTM and ANQGSEA. Compared with germline, V lacks 1 base and J lacks 1 base; bases without a gene match: 12. CDR3 length: 17 amino acids, cysteine to phenylalanine. The sequence is cut down to CDR3 DNA, 51 bases in frame from base 1. Full variable domain (CDR3 extended with the reference TRBV29-1 and TRBJ1-1 proteins): SAVISQKPSRDICQRGTSLTIQCQVDSQVTMMFWYRQQPGQSLTLIATANQGSEATYESGFVIDKFPISRPNLTFSTLTVSNMSPEDSSIYLCSVEVPAQGQANTEAFFGQGTRLTVV.